This TCR beta chain was captured by sequencing in a study of beta chain features in type 1 diabetes. Findings and limits, study-wide: Amplification by PCR could prefer shorter templates, with the same effect in patients and controls. The study found moderately but significantly shorter TCRB CDR3s in all four CD4+ subsets of Type 1 diabetes patients.

Of the isolated RNA, all was reverse transcribed, and so the sequenced material was expressed TCRB transcripts. Produced via immunoSEQ multiplex PCR; TCRdb's table is partial and in-frame only. Here the sample spans about 160,000 clones, 6.5% to 8.5% being singletons. The CDR3 totals 12 residues. Germline lookup yields CDR1 SQVTM and CDR2 ANQGSEA. This clone came up a few times. What it binds is not known. Distinct nucleotide sequences in the sample also encode this CDR3. The material sequenced was central memory CD4+ T cells from blood. The TCR sequence derives from a man aged 18-30 years with type 1 diabetes. V and J are TRBV29-1 and TRBJ2-3, with 7 positions matching TRBD1. CDR3 DNA sequence: TGCAGTGGGGGACAGAGCACAGATACGCAGTATTTT. It codes for CSGGQSTDTQYF.